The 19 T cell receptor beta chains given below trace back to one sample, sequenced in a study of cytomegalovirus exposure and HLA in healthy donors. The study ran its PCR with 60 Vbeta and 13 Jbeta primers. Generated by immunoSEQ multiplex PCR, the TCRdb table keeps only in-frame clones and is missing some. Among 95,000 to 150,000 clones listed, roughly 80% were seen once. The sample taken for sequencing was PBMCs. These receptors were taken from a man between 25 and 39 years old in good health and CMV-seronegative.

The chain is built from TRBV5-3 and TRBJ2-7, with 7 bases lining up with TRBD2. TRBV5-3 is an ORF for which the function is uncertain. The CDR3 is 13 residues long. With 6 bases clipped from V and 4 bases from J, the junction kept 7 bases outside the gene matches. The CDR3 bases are TGTGCCAGAACGGGCGGGGGTCCGTACGAGCAGTACTTC. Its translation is CARTGGGPYEQYF.

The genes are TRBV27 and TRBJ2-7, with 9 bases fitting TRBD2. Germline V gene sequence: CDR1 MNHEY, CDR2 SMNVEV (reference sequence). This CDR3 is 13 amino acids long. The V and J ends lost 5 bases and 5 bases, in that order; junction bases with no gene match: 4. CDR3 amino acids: CASSPGLANEQYF. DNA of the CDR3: TGTGCCAGCAGTCCGGGACTAGCCAACGAGCAGTACTTC.

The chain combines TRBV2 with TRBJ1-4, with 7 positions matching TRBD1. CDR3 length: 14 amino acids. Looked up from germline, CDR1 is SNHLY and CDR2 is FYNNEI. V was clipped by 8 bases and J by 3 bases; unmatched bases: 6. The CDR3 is CASHPGTANEKLFF. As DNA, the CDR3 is TGTGCCAGCCACCCCGGGACAGCTAATGAAAAACTGTTTTTT.

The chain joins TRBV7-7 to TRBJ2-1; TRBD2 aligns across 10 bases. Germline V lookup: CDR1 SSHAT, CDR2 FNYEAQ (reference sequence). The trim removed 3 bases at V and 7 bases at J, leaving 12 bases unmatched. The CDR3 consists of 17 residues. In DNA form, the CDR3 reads TGTGCCAGCAGCTTTCTGGGTGGAACAGCGGGGGGGAATGAGCAGTTCTTC. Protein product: CASSFLGGTAGGNEQFF. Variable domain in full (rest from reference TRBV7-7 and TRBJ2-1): GAGVSQSPRYKVTKRGQDVTLRCDPISSHATLYWYQQALGQGPEFLTYFNYEAQPDKSGLPSDRFSAERPEGSISTLTIQRTEQRDSAMYRCASSFLGGTAGGNEQFFGPGTRLTVL.

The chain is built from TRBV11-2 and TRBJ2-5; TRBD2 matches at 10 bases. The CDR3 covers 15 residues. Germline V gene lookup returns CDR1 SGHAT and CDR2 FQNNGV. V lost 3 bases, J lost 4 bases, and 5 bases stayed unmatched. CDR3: CASSLGAGGRETQYF. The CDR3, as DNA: TGTGCCAGCAGCTTGGGAGCGGGGGGGCGAGAGACCCAGTACTTC.

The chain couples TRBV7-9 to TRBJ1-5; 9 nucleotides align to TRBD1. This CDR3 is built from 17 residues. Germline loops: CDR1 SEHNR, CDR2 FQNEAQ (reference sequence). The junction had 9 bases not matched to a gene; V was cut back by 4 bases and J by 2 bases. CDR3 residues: CASSSGQGVVGNQPQHF. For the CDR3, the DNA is TGTGCCAGCAGCTCGGGACAGGGCGTCGTCGGCAATCAGCCCCAGCATTTT.

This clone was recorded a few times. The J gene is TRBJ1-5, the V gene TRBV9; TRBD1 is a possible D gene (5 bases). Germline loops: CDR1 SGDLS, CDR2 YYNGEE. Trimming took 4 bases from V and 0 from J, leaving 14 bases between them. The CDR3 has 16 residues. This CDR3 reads CASSKGLITSNQPQHF. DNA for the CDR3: TGTGCCAGCAGCAAGGGACTTATCACTAGCAATCAGCCCCAGCATTTT.

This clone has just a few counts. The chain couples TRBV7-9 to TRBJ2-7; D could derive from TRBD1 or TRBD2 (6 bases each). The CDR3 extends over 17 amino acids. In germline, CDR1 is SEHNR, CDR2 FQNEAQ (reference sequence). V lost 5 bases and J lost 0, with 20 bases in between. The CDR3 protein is CASSLGGAGASSYEQYF. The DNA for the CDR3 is TGTGCCAGCAGCCTAGGAGGGGCAGGGGCTTCCTCCTACGAGCAGTACTTC.

This CDR3 reads CASSRSGQGSREQYF. CDR3 DNA sequence: TGTGCCAGCAGCCGATCGGGACAGGGAAGTAGGGAGCAGTACTTC. The J gene is TRBJ2-7, the V gene TRBV5-6; 9 nucleotides match TRBD1. CDR1 and CDR2 from the germline V gene are SGHDT and YYEEEE. Germline trimming cut 4 bases from V and 7 bases from J; bases unmatched to any gene: 12. The CDR3 contains 15 residues.

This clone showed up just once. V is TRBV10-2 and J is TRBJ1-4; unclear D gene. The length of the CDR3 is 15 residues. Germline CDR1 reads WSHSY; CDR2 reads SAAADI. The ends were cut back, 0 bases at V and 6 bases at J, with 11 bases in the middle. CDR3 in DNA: TGCGCCAGCAGTGAGTCCAAGCAAGCGGATGAAAAACTGTTTTTT. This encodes CASSESKQADEKLFF.

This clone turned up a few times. The CDR3 reads CASSQDGRGEKLFF. CDR3 coding DNA: TGCGCCAGCAGCCAAGATGGCCGCGGTGAAAAACTGTTTTTT. The chain couples TRBV4-3 to TRBJ1-4; D gene unclear. The CDR3 totals 14 residues. The V and J ends lost 0 bases and 7 bases respectively, with 9 bases between them. Germline loops: CDR1 LGHNA, CDR2 YSLEER.

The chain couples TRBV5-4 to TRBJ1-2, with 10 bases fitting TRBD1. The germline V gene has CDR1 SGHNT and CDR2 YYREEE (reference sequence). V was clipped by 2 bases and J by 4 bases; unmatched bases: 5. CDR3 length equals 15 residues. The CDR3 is CASSLRQGAAYGYTF. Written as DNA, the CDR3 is TGTGCCAGCAGCTTAAGACAGGGGGCCGCCTATGGCTACACCTTC.

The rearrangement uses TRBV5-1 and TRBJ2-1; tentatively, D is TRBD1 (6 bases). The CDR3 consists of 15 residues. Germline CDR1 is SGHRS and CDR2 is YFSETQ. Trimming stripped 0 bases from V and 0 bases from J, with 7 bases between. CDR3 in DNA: TGCGCCAGCAGCTTGGCACAGGGCTCCTACAATGAGCAGTTCTTC. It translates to CASSLAQGSYNEQFF.

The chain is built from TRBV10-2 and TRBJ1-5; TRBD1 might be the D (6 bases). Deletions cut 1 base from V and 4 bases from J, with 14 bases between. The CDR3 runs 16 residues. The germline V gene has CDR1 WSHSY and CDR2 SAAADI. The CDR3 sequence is CASSELRTVQNQPQHF. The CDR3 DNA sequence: TGCGCCAGCAGTGAGTTGAGGACAGTGCAGAATCAGCCCCAGCATTTT.

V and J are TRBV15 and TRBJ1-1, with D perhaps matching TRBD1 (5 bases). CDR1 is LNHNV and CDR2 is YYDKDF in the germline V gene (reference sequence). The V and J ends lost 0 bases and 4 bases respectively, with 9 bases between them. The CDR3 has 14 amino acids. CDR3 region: CATSRDRGSTEAFF. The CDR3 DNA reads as TGTGCCACCAGCAGAGATCGGGGGAGCACTGAAGCTTTCTTT.

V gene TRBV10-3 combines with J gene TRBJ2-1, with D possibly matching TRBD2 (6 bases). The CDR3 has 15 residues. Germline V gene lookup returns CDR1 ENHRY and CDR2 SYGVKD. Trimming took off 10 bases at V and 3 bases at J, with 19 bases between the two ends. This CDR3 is CATLAGGESYNEQFF. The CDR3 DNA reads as TGTGCCACGCTGGCTGGCGGGGAAAGCTACAATGAGCAGTTCTTC.

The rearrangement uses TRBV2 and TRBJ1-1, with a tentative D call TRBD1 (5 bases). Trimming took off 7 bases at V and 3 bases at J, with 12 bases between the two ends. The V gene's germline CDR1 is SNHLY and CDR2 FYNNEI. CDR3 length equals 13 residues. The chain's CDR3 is CASKLDSHTEAFF. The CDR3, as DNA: TGTGCCAGCAAGCTAGACAGTCACACTGAAGCTTTCTTT.

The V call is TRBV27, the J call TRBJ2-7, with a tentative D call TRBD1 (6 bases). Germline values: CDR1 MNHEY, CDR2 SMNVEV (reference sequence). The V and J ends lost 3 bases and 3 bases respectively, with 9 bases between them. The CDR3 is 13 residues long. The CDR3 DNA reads TGTGCCAGCAGTTTTGGACAGTTCTACGAGCAGTACTTC. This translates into CASSFGQFYEQYF.

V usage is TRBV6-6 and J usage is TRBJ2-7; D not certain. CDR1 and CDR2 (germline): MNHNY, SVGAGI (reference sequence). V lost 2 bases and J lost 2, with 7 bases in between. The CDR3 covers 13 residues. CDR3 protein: CASSYAEAYEQYF. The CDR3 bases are TGTGCCAGCAGTTACGCAGAGGCCTACGAGCAGTACTTC.